Listed here are 31 T cell receptor beta chains from one sample, sequenced in a study of T cell changes during pregnancy in multiple sclerosis. Libraries were prepared by immunoSEQ multiplex PCR; TCRdb keeps only in-frame clonotypes and omits some of them. The sample has 38,000 or so clones; around 93% are singletons. This specimen consisted of CD4+ T cells from peripheral blood mononuclear cells, obtained in the first trimester of pregnancy. These receptors all come from a female donor with multiple sclerosis, enrolled in a pregnancy study.

The CDR3 DNA sequence: TGCGCCAGCAGCCAAGATCAGGCTGAGGGCATTACTGCCGGGAGAAAAGATACGCAGTATTTT. Its translation is CASSQDQAEGITAGRKDTQYF. This sequence joins TRBV4-1 and TRBJ2-3, with a weak D call TRBD2 (6 bases). This CDR3 spans 21 amino acids. V lost 0 bases and J lost 5, with 30 bases in between. Germline lookup yields CDR1 MGHRA and CDR2 YSYEKL.

The chain couples TRBV11-3 to TRBJ2-1; 9 bases are shared with TRBD2. This CDR3 spans 17 amino acids. Germline V gene sequence: CDR1 SGHNT, CDR2 YENEEA. The J segment lost 5 bases and the V segment lost 2 bases, leaving 10 bases of the junction unmatched. The CDR3 loop reads CASSLTGRLAENNEQFF. In DNA, the CDR3 is TGTGCCAGCAGCTTAACGGGCCGACTAGCGGAAAACAATGAGCAGTTCTTC.

The chain recombines TRBV4-1 with TRBJ2-1; no firm D call. Trimming took off 1 base at V and 2 bases at J, with 6 bases between the two ends. The CDR3 has 14 amino acids. Per the germline V gene, CDR1 is MGHRA and CDR2 is YSYEKL. The CDR3 loop reads CASSQVSAYNEQFF. The CDR3 DNA is TGCGCCAGCAGCCAAGTGTCCGCCTACAATGAGCAGTTCTTC.

The gene calls are TRBV4-1 and TRBJ2-2; D is perhaps TRBD2 (6 bases). Germline CDR1 MGHRA, CDR2 YSYEKL. The CDR3 has 16 residues. Trimming removed 1 base from V and 4 bases from J, with 13 bases in between. Here the CDR3 DNA reads TGCGCCAGCAGCCAAGTTTGGGCGGGGTTCACCGGGGAGCTGTTTTTT. This codes for CASSQVWAGFTGELFF.

The chain recombines TRBV2 with TRBJ2-2, with TRBD1 as a possible D gene (6 bases). This CDR3 contains 17 residues. V dropped 4 bases and J dropped 0 bases, with 15 bases sitting between them. The germline CDR1 and CDR2 sequences are SNHLY and FYNNEI. The CDR3 region has the DNA TGTGCCAGCAGTGGGACCAGGACAGTTTCGAACACCGGGGAGCTGTTTTTT. It specifies CASSGTRTVSNTGELFF.

This chain links TRBV5-1 with TRBJ2-1; TRBD1 matches at 9 bases. This CDR3 is built from 15 residues. CDR1 SGHRS and CDR2 YFSETQ come from the germline V gene. Trimming removed 4 bases from V and 1 base from J; junction bases left unmatched: 3. The CDR3 protein is CASSIQGASYNEQFF. CDR3 sequence (DNA): TGCGCCAGCAGCATACAGGGGGCATCCTACAATGAGCAGTTCTTC.

CDR3 region: CASSFRTGGNTGELFF. In nucleotides, the CDR3 is TGTGCCAGCAGCTTCCGGACGGGGGGGAACACCGGGGAGCTGTTTTTT. The V and J genes are TRBV7-9 and TRBJ2-2, with TRBD2 identical over 7 bases. The CDR3 sequence is 16 residues long. Germline assignment: CDR1 SEHNR and CDR2 FQNEAQ (reference sequence). Unmatched junction bases numbered 5, after V lost 3 bases and J lost 1 base.

This clone was seen a single time. The chain is built from TRBV6-5 and TRBJ2-3; no definite D call. The CDR3 runs 15 residues. The V end lost 0 bases, the J end lost 4 bases, and 11 bases lay between the germline ends. Looked up from germline, CDR1 is MNHEY and CDR2 is SVGAGI. CDR3 residues: CASSYSAGSPDTQYF. CDR3 coding DNA: TGTGCCAGCAGTTACTCGGCAGGAAGTCCAGATACGCAGTATTTT.

The chain is built from TRBV10-3 and TRBJ2-5; 8 bases fit TRBD2. The J segment lost 5 bases and the V segment lost 2 bases, leaving 4 bases of the junction unmatched. The germline CDR1 and CDR2 sequences are ENHRY and SYGVKD. This CDR3 comprises 14 residues. In DNA, the CDR3 is TGTGCCATCAGTGAGCGGGGGGGCGGTGAGACCCAGTACTTC. It yields the protein CAISERGGGETQYF.

The chain has TRBV5-1 and TRBJ1-1, with TRBD1 identical over 10 bases. This CDR3 has 15 residues. The V gene end was trimmed by 4 bases and the J gene end by 5 bases; junction bases not matched to a gene: 8. The germline gives CDR1 SGHRS, CDR2 YFSETQ. The chain's CDR3 is CASSLTGTGVTEAFF. The CDR3, as DNA: TGCGCCAGCAGCCTCACCGGGACAGGGGTTACTGAAGCTTTCTTT.

The V gene is TRBV28, the J gene TRBJ2-1, with D possibly TRBD2 on 5 matching bases. Germline V gene lookup returns CDR1 MDHEN and CDR2 SYDVKM. Trimming took 4 bases from V and 0 from J, leaving 25 bases between them. The CDR3 runs 20 residues. The CDR3 here is CASSYPTFGAEALSYNEQFF. In DNA form, the CDR3 reads TGTGCCAGCAGTTACCCAACGTTTGGAGCGGAGGCCCTCTCCTACAATGAGCAGTTCTTC. Based on the CDR3 plus reference TRBV28 and TRBJ2-1, the full variable domain is DVKVTQSSRYLVKRTGEKVFLECVQDMDHENMFWYRQDPGLGLRLIYFSYDVKMKEKGDIPEGYSVSREKKERFSLILESASTNQTSMYLCASSYPTFGAEALSYNEQFFGPGTRLTVL.

The J gene is TRBJ1-1, the V gene TRBV7-3; TRBD1 might be the D (6 bases). Trimming shortened V by 4 bases and J by 4 bases, and 10 bases separated the two germline ends. CDR1 is SGHTA, CDR2 FQGTGA, per germline. This CDR3 spans 13 amino acids. The CDR3 protein is CASSSRGGTEAFF. The CDR3 nucleotides read TGTGCCAGCAGCTCTCGAGGGGGCACTGAAGCTTTCTTT.

The V and J genes are TRBV14 and TRBJ2-5, with 7 bases matching TRBD2. This CDR3 contains 14 residues. The germline gives CDR1 SGHDN, CDR2 FVKESK. The junction had 13 bases not matched to a gene; V was cut back by 10 bases and J by 5 bases. CDR3 amino acids: CATSRGGVRETQYF. The CDR3 DNA is TGTGCCACCTCACGGGGAGGGGTTCGGGAGACCCAGTACTTC.

This chain links TRBV19 with TRBJ1-2, with D perhaps TRBD1 (6 bases). V gave up 5 bases and J gave up 5 bases, with 9 bases separating them. Germline CDR1 is LNHDA and CDR2 is SQIVND (reference sequence). CDR3 length equals 12 residues. The CDR3 coding sequence is TGTGCCAGTAGTTCCCAGGGGTATGGCTACACCTTC. This codes for CASSSQGYGYTF.

This clone has only one observation. The rearrangement links TRBV5-4 to TRBJ1-2; D call uncertain. Trimming removed 4 bases from V and 4 bases from J, with 17 bases in between. Germline V gene data show CDR1 as SGHNT and CDR2 as YYREEE (reference sequence). There are 15 residues in the CDR3. CDR3 in DNA: TGTGCCAGCAGCCGCGGAAACACCGGCAGCTATGGCTACACCTTC. It is translated as CASSRGNTGSYGYTF. The full variable domain, in which reference TRBV5-4 and TRBJ1-2 provide the parts outside the CDR3, is ETGVTQSPTHLIKTRGQQVTLRCSSQSGHNTVSWYQQALGQGPQFIFQYYREEENGRGNFPPRFSGLQFPNYSSELNVNALELDDSALYLCASSRGNTGSYGYTFGSGTRLTVV.

This clone was seen just once. This rearrangement joins TRBV10-3 to TRBJ2-2; 15 bases agree with TRBD2. CDR3 length: 17 amino acids. Germline-derived CDR1 and CDR2 are ENHRY and SYGVKD. J was trimmed by 4 bases and V by 5 bases; bases with no gene match: 5. The CDR3 sequence: CAISLGLAGGGTGELFF. The CDR3 region has the DNA TGTGCCATCAGTTTGGGACTAGCGGGAGGAGGCACCGGGGAGCTGTTTTTT.

The CDR3 DNA is TGTGCCAGCAGCTTACAACTAGGAGGCGCGGCTTTCTTT. Translating gives CASSLQLGGAAFF. The genes are TRBV7-7 and TRBJ1-1; D remains ambiguous. The CDR3 sequence is 13 residues long. V gave up 2 bases and J gave up 11 bases, with 15 bases separating them. Germline CDR1 and CDR2: SSHAT and FNYEAQ (reference sequence). Full variable domain (rest looked up from reference TRBV7-7 and TRBJ1-1): GAGVSQSPRYKVTKRGQDVTLRCDPISSHATLYWYQQALGQGPEFLTYFNYEAQPDKSGLPSDRFSAERPEGSISTLTIQRTEQRDSAMYRCASSLQLGGAAFFGQGTRLTVV.

The chain combines TRBV5-1 with TRBJ1-1; weak D call: TRBD1 (6 bases). This CDR3 is built from 15 residues. V was cut by 0 bases and J by 1 base, with 10 bases left in between. The germline CDR1 and CDR2 sequences are SGHRS and YFSETQ. In nucleotides, the CDR3 is TGCGCCAGCAGCTTGGAGGGGGGGAAGAACACTGAAGCTTTCTTT. Translation gives CASSLEGGKNTEAFF.

This chain links TRBV7-3 with TRBJ2-2, with D maybe TRBD1 (5 bases). Germline-derived CDR1 and CDR2 are SGHTA and FQGTGA. The CDR3 has 15 amino acids. Trimming left V 5 bases short and J 0 bases short, with 10 bases between. Written as DNA, the CDR3 is TGTGCCAGCAGCCCCCAGGGTCCGAACACCGGGGAGCTGTTTTTT. Residues: CASSPQGPNTGELFF.

This clone was seen only once. The V gene is TRBV2, the J gene TRBJ1-4, with D possibly being TRBD1 (6 bases). The CDR3 spans 15 residues. Trimming stripped 3 bases from V and 3 bases from J, with 11 bases between. CDR1 is SNHLY and CDR2 is FYNNEI in the germline V gene. The CDR3 here is CASSDRTAPNEKLFF. As DNA, the CDR3 is TGTGCCAGCAGTGATCGGACAGCCCCTAATGAAAAACTGTTTTTT.

The chain joins TRBV7-6 to TRBJ2-4, with TRBD1 as a possible D gene (6 bases). The CDR3 has 11 residues. With 8 bases removed from V and 7 bases from J, the gap between germline ends came to 9 bases. CDR1 and CDR2 from the germline V gene are SGHVS and FNYEAQ. The DNA of the CDR3 is TGTGCCAGCGAGGGGGTTAACATTCAGTACTTC. This translates into CASEGVNIQYF.

The CDR3, as DNA: TGTGCCATCAGTGAGACAGAAAACTATGGCTACACCTTC. Translating it yields CAISETENYGYTF. The chain combines TRBV10-3 with TRBJ1-2; D gene unclear. With 2 bases removed from V and 2 bases from J, the gap between germline ends came to 6 bases. CDR3 length: 13 amino acids. The germline CDR1 and CDR2 sequences are ENHRY and SYGVKD.

V usage is TRBV7-9 and J usage is TRBJ2-7, with 10 bases matching TRBD2. The CDR3 is made up of 14 amino acids. CDR1 and CDR2 (germline): SEHNR, FQNEAQ (reference sequence). Trimming cost V 4 bases and J 6 bases; bases outside gene matches: 6. In DNA, the CDR3 is TGTGCCAGCAGCTCCACTCTAGCGGGGGCCGAGCAGTACTTC. Translated, it gives CASSSTLAGAEQYF.

The rearrangement joins TRBV5-4 to TRBJ2-7; the match to TRBD1 covers 9 bases. Germline V gene sequence: CDR1 SGHNT, CDR2 YYREEE (reference sequence). Trimming removed 2 bases from V and 5 bases from J; junction bases left unmatched: 8. There are 15 residues in the CDR3. CDR3 in DNA: TGTGCCAGCAGCTTCCCAGGGACAGGGAGCCACGAGCAGTACTTC. It specifies CASSFPGTGSHEQYF.

This sequence joins TRBV7-9 and TRBJ2-1, with TRBD2 identical over 13 bases. Trimming at V came to 2 bases and at J to 8 bases, leaving 12 bases not matched to a gene. Germline V gene data show CDR1 as SEHNR and CDR2 as FQNEAQ (reference sequence). The CDR3 is made up of 18 amino acids. The CDR3 region has the DNA TGTGCCAGCAGCTTAAATCTCGGACTAGCGGGGGCGGGGGATGAGCAGTTCTTC. Protein: CASSLNLGLAGAGDEQFF.

This clone occurred a few times. CDR3 DNA sequence: TGTGCCAGCAGTCGGGACAGGACCTATGGCTACACCTTC. This translates into CASSRDRTYGYTF. The V gene is TRBV14, the J gene TRBJ1-2; 8 nucleotides match TRBD1. V gave up 6 bases and J gave up 4 bases; unmatched junction bases: 4. The CDR3 length is 13 residues. Germline V gene lookup returns CDR1 SGHDN and CDR2 FVKESK. Looking up the rest from reference TRBV14 and TRBJ1-2 gives the full variable domain: EAGVTQFPSHSVIEKGQTVTLRCDPISGHDNLYWYRRVMGKEIKFLLHFVKESKQDESGMPNNRFLAERTGGTYSTLKVQPAELEDSGVYFCASSRDRTYGYTFGSGTRLTVV.

This clone has only one observation. The rearrangement joins TRBV5-4 to TRBJ1-5; D not resolved. The CDR3 totals 14 residues. CDR1 and CDR2 (germline): SGHNT, YYREEE (reference sequence). V lost 0 bases to trimming and J lost 4 bases, with 8 bases between them. The CDR3 sequence is CASSLDGKNQPQHF. CDR3 sequence (DNA): TGTGCCAGCAGCTTGGACGGGAAGAATCAGCCCCAGCATTTT.

The chain uses TRBV30 and TRBJ1-1; the D is unclear. The germline CDR1 and CDR2 sequences are GTSNPN and SVGIG (reference sequence). V was cut by 4 bases and J by 1 base, with 10 bases left in between. The CDR3 has 13 amino acids. The CDR3 here is CAWTRDSNTEAFF. In DNA form, the CDR3 reads TGTGCCTGGACTCGCGATTCGAACACTGAAGCTTTCTTT. The variable domain in full, completed from reference TRBV30 and TRBJ1-1, reads SQTIHQWPATLVQPVGSPLSLECTVEGTSNPNLYWYRQAAGRGLQLLFYSVGIGQISSEVPQNLSASRPQDRQFILSSKKLLLSDSGFYLCAWTRDSNTEAFFGQGTRLTVV.

The V and J genes are TRBV6-5 and TRBJ2-1; the D gene is possibly TRBD2 (7 bases). The germline V gene encodes CDR1 MNHEY and CDR2 SVGAGI. The CDR3 is made up of 15 amino acids. Trimming left V 8 bases short and J 9 bases short, with 23 bases between. The CDR3 nucleotides are TGTGCCAGCTCGAATGGGGGGGGGCCCATTGGTGAGCAGTTCTTC. Translating gives CASSNGGGPIGEQFF.

This clone was seen just once. V is TRBV29-1 and J is TRBJ2-1; D not resolved. This CDR3 is built from 11 residues. Germline CDR1 SQVTM, CDR2 ANQGSEA. V was pared by 4 bases and J by 12 bases, with 13 bases between. CDR3 DNA: TGCAGCGTTGGATTCAGCAACAGGCAGTTCTTC. Its translation is CSVGFSNRQFF.

The CDR3 sequence is CASSPRGGAGNEQFF. CDR3 in DNA: TGTGCCAGCTCACCACGAGGGGGGGCGGGCAATGAGCAGTTCTTC. V and J are TRBV18 and TRBJ2-1; D might be TRBD2 (7 bases). The germline V and J ends were trimmed by 1 base and 6 bases, with 13 bases remaining between them. The length of the CDR3 is 15 residues. The V gene's germline CDR1 is KGHSH and CDR2 LQKENI.